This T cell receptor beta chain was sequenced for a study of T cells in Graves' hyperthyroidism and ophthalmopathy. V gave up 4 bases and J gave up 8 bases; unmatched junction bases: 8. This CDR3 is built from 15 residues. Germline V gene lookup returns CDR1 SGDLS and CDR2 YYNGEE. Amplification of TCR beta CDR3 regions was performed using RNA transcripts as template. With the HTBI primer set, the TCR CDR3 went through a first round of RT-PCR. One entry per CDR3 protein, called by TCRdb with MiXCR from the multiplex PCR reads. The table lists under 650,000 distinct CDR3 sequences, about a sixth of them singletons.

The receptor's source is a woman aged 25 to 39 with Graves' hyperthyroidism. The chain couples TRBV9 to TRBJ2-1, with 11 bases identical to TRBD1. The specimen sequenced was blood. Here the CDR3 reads CASSPRTGGLDEQFF. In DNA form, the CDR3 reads TGTGCCAGCAGCCCCCGGACAGGGGGCCTTGATGAGCAGTTCTTC. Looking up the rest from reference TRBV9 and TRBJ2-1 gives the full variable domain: DSGVTQTPKHLITATGQRVTLRCSPRSGDLSVYWYQQSLDQGLQFLIQYYNGEERAKGNILERFSAQQFPDLHSELNLSSLELGDSALYFCASSPRTGGLDEQFFGPGTRLTVL.